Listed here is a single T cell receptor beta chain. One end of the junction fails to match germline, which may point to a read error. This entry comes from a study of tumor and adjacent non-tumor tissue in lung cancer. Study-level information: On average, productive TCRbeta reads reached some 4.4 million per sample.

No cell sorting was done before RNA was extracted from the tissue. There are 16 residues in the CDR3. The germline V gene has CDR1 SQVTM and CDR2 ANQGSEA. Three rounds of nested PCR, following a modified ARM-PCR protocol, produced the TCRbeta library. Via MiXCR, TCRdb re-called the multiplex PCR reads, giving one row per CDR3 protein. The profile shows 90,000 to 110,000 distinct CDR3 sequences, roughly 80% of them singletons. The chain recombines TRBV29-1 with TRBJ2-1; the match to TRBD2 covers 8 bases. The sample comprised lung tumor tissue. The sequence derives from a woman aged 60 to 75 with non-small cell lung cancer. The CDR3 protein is CSVDATNGGGYNEQFF. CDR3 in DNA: TGCAGCGTCGACGCGACTAACGGGGGGGGATACAATGAGCAGTTTTTC.